The 21 T cell receptor beta chains presented below share a single source sample, sequenced in a study of identical twins. MiXCR was run by TCRdb on the 5' RACE reads, yielding one entry per CDR3 protein. The data show about 240,000 distinct CDR3 sequences, with under 12% seen just once and 9% to 10% held by the top ten. Sequencing was carried out using memory T cells sorted from blood. Source of these receptors: a man between 45 and 60 years old in good health.

This clonotype was picked up many times. J is TRBJ2-7 and V is TRBV30; TRBD1 or TRBD2 may be the D gene (5 bases each). Trimming took off 2 bases at V and 2 bases at J, with 13 bases between the two ends. Germline CDR1 GTSNPN, CDR2 SVGIG (reference sequence). This CDR3 comprises 14 residues. CDR3 sequence (DNA): TGTGCCTGGAGTTCCCGGGACGGAACCTACGAGCAGTACTTC. As protein: CAWSSRDGTYEQYF.

This clonotype was observed many times. An end of the junction does not agree with germline; a read error may underlie this. This chain links TRBV20-1 with TRBJ2-7, with D uncertain. There are 14 residues in the CDR3. Germline V lookup: CDR1 DFQATT, CDR2 SNEGSKA (reference sequence). In nucleotides, the CDR3 is TGCAGTGCTAGCGTGTCGGTTGACACAAAATCGGGTTTGTTC. Protein sequence: CSASVSVDTKSGLF.

Regarding this clonotype: A much larger clone sits a single nucleotide away, making a read error possible. The rearrangement joins TRBV18 to TRBJ2-7, with D perhaps matching TRBD1 (5 bases). The germline gives CDR1 KGHSH, CDR2 LQKENI. CDR3 length: 15 residues. The chain's CDR3 is CASSPPAGRSYEQNF. In DNA form, the CDR3 reads TGTGCCAGCTCACCACCTGCAGGGCGCTCCTACGAGCAGAACTTC.

There are a few counts of this clonotype. As DNA, the CDR3 is TGTGCCACCAGTGATCTTGGGGTCAGGGGGCGAGAGACCCAGTACTTC. This translates into CATSDLGVRGRETQYF. V usage is TRBV24-1 and J usage is TRBJ2-5; 8 bases are a match to TRBD1. This CDR3 region has 16 residues. Per germline, CDR1 KGHDR and CDR2 SFDVKD. Germline trimming cut 3 bases from V and 4 bases from J; bases unmatched to any gene: 9.

At least ten counts were recorded for this clonotype. J is TRBJ2-7 and V is TRBV7-2, with D hard to call. This CDR3 spans 15 amino acids. Germline V CDR1 and CDR2: SGHTA, FQGNSA. V lost 5 bases and J lost 0, with 14 bases in between. In DNA form, the CDR3 reads TGTGCCAGCAGCCTACCCTTATATAGCTCCTACGAGCAGTACTTC. Amino acids: CASSLPLYSSYEQYF.

The chain carries TRBV7-9 and TRBJ2-1, with TRBD2 identical over 8 bases. Germline assignment: CDR1 SEHNR and CDR2 FQNEAQ (reference sequence). The CDR3 loop spans 15 amino acids. V dropped 2 bases and J dropped 6; count of bases not matched to a gene: 6. The CDR3 reads CASSLKASGSNEQFF. CDR3 sequence (DNA): TGTGCCAGCAGCTTAAAGGCTAGCGGGTCCAATGAGCAGTTCTTC. The full variable domain, rest sourced from reference TRBV7-9 and TRBJ2-1, is DTGVSQNPRHKITKRGQNVTFRCDPISEHNRLYWYRQTLGQGPEFLTYFQNEAQLEKSRLLSDRFSAERPKGSFSTLEIQRTEQGDSAMYLCASSLKASGSNEQFFGPGTRLTVL.

In its sample, this clonotype was seen many times. The CDR3 sequence is CASSRDFNSYEQYF. CDR3 DNA sequence: TGTGCCAGCAGCAGGGACTTCAACTCCTACGAGCAGTACTTC. The chain couples TRBV6-1 to TRBJ2-7; possible D gene TRBD2, 6 bases. The CDR3 extends over 14 amino acids. The ends were cut back, 6 bases at V and 0 bases at J, with 12 bases in the middle. Germline-derived CDR1 and CDR2 are MNHNS and SASEGT.

This clonotype was seen ten or more times. The chain has TRBV9 and TRBJ2-5; 11 bases fit TRBD1. The trim removed 3 bases at V and 5 bases at J, leaving 3 bases unmatched. Germline loops: CDR1 SGDLS, CDR2 YYNGEE. The CDR3 is made up of 14 amino acids. The CDR3 DNA reads TGTGCCAGCAGCGGGACAGGGGGCAGTGAGACCCAGTACTTC. Translation: CASSGTGGSETQYF.

V is TRBV28 and J is TRBJ1-2, with D possibly matching TRBD1 (5 bases). CDR1 MDHEN and CDR2 SYDVKM come from the germline V gene. This CDR3 contains 17 residues. The V end lost 7 bases, the J end lost 3 bases, and 24 bases lay between the germline ends. The CDR3 DNA is TGTGCCAGCACCCCCCCCGGGACGAGGACTGCTCACTATGGCTACACCTTC. It translates to CASTPPGTRTAHYGYTF.

The chain combines TRBV4-3 with TRBJ2-1; D remains ambiguous. V lost 0 bases and J lost 12, with 9 bases in between. The CDR3 has 12 residues. The germline V gene encodes CDR1 LGHNA and CDR2 YSLEER. The chain's CDR3 is CASSQDMFRQFF. CDR3 sequence (DNA): TGCGCCAGCAGCCAAGATATGTTTCGGCAGTTCTTC.

This clonotype was seen a few times. This chain links TRBV28 with TRBJ2-3; 7 bases agree with TRBD2. Germline CDR1 reads MDHEN; CDR2 reads SYDVKM. This CDR3 spans 17 amino acids. Unmatched junction bases numbered 13, after V lost 6 bases and J lost 1 base. In DNA form, the CDR3 reads TGTGCCAGCAGCTCTGACCGACTAGCTAGGGGCACAGATACGCAGTATTTT. It codes for CASSSDRLARGTDTQYF.

This clonotype was recorded many times. The chain couples TRBV29-1 to TRBJ1-2, with D perhaps TRBD1 (5 bases). Deletions cut 2 bases from V and 2 bases from J, with 18 bases between. CDR3 length: 16 residues. Germline loops: CDR1 SQVTM, CDR2 ANQGSEA. CDR3 amino acids: CSVEIYGQGRNYGYTF. The CDR3 DNA reads TGCAGCGTTGAAATTTACGGGCAGGGCCGAAACTATGGCTACACCTTC.

At least ten counts were recorded for this clonotype. J is TRBJ2-3 and V is TRBV2; D is unresolved. CDR3 length: 12 residues. The germline V and J ends were trimmed by 4 bases and 2 bases, with 4 bases remaining between them. The germline CDR1 and CDR2 sequences are SNHLY and FYNNEI. The CDR3 region has the DNA TGTGCCAGCAGTGCCAACACAGATACGCAGTATTTT. Protein sequence: CASSANTDTQYF. Full variable domain (outside the CDR3, taken from reference TRBV2 and TRBJ2-3): EPEVTQTPSHQVTQMGQEVILRCVPISNHLYFYWYRQILGQKVEFLVSFYNNEISEKSEIFDDQFSVERPDGSNFTLKIRSTKLEDSAMYFCASSANTDTQYFGPGTRLTVL.

This clonotype appeared a few times. This sequence joins TRBV4-1 and TRBJ2-1; TRBD1 matches at 10 bases. J was trimmed by 2 bases and V by 4 bases; bases with no gene match: 8. Germline CDR1 and CDR2: MGHRA and YSYEKL. The CDR3 length is 17 residues. In DNA, the CDR3 is TGCGCCAGCAGCCCAAAAATGGGACAGGGGCCCTACAATGAGCAGTTCTTC. Protein: CASSPKMGQGPYNEQFF.

This clonotype was recorded many times. The V and J genes are TRBV13 and TRBJ2-2; 12 nucleotides match TRBD2. V shed 5 bases, J shed 3 bases, and the junction held 1 base outside the gene matches. CDR3 length: 15 amino acids. Germline V gene sequence: CDR1 PRHDT, CDR2 FYEKMQ (reference sequence). The CDR3 region has the DNA TGTGCCAGCAGCACTAGCGGGAGGCACACCGGGGAGCTGTTTTTT. This codes for CASSTSGRHTGELFF.

The rearrangement links TRBV15 to TRBJ2-5; D call uncertain. V lost 0 bases and J 2 bases, leaving 10 bases between the germline ends. The germline V gene has CDR1 LNHNV and CDR2 YYDKDF (reference sequence). The CDR3 covers 15 residues. The CDR3 sequence: CATSRDPQQQETQYF. Written as DNA, the CDR3 is TGTGCCACCAGCAGAGATCCCCAGCAGCAAGAGACCCAGTACTTC.

This clonotype was seen many times. The chain uses TRBV29-1 and TRBJ1-4; D is unresolved. The CDR3 contains 13 residues. Germline V lookup: CDR1 SQVTM, CDR2 ANQGSEA. Trimming removed 7 bases at V and 3 bases at J, with 12 bases between. The DNA of the CDR3 is TGCAGCGCTCGGACGGCGTCTAATGAAAAACTGTTTTTT. Its translation is CSARTASNEKLFF.

Many counts were recorded for this clonotype. The chain couples TRBV5-1 to TRBJ2-2; D possibly uses TRBD1 or TRBD2 (5 bases each). The CDR3 spans 15 residues. Per germline, CDR1 SGHRS and CDR2 YFSETQ. Trimming took off 3 bases at V and 7 bases at J, with 16 bases between the two ends. In nucleotides, the CDR3 is TGCGCCAGCAGCTCGATTCTGGCTGGGGGCGGGGAGCTGTTTTTT. Translated, it gives CASSSILAGGGELFF. The entire variable domain, with the rest obtained from reference TRBV5-1 and TRBJ2-2, is as follows: KAGVTQTPRYLIKTRGQQVTLSCSPISGHRSVSWYQQTPGQGLQFLFEYFSETQRNKGNFPGRFSGRQFSNSRSEMNVSTLELGDSALYLCASSSILAGGGELFFGEGSRLTVL.

Many counts were recorded for this clonotype. The chain combines TRBV6-1 with TRBJ1-2; unclear D gene. From germline, CDR1 is MNHNS and CDR2 SASEGT. Trimming took off 3 bases at V and 5 bases at J, with 4 bases between the two ends. This CDR3 contains 11 residues. The DNA of the CDR3 is TGTGCCAGCAGTGACCCTTATGGCTACACCTTC. This encodes CASSDPYGYTF.

The V gene is TRBV30, the J gene TRBJ2-2, with D hard to call. CDR3 size: 12 residues. Trimming took 4 bases from V and 10 from J, leaving 13 bases between them. Germline V CDR1 and CDR2: GTSNPN, SVGIG (reference sequence). The DNA of the CDR3 is TGTGCCTGGACGTTTGGGAAGGAGGAGCTGTTTTTT. Its translation: CAWTFGKEELFF.

This clonotype was counted ten times or more. The rearrangement uses TRBV5-4 and TRBJ2-1; the match to TRBD2 covers 9 bases. The V and J ends lost 3 bases and 6 bases, in that order; junction bases with no gene match: 13. The CDR3 extends over 17 amino acids. Germline lookup yields CDR1 SGHNT and CDR2 YYREEE (reference sequence). CDR3 in DNA: TGTGCCAGCAGCTCCACCTCGCTAGCGGGGCAACTCAATGAGCAGTTCTTC. Its protein product is CASSSTSLAGQLNEQFF.